The rows below give T cell receptor beta chains drawn from one sample of a study of CD8+CD57+ T cells in acquired aplastic anemia. TCRdb recomputed calls from the reads with MiXCR, one row per CDR3 protein. This table has about 98,000 distinct CDR3 sequences, roughly two thirds appearing once. Sequenced input: sorted CD4+, CD8+, or CD8+CD57+ T cells (not recorded which) from PBMCs. All receptors come from a human donor with aplastic anemia. CDR3s include the opening cysteine and the closing phenylalanine or tryptophan. Each record gives: J gene, V gene, D gene, clone size, CDR3 protein, CDR3 DNA. The D gene is left open where the match is weak. Clone size is stated in some rows and not others, as once, few, many or a class when expanded.

j_call: TRBJ2-1; v_call: TRBV19; d_call: TRBD1; clone_size: -; cdr3_aa: CASSLGQGAPNEQFF; cdr3_nt: TGTGCCAGTAGTTTAGGACAGGGGGCGCCGAATGAGCAGTTCTTC
j_call: TRBJ1-2; v_call: TRBV10-3; d_call: -; clone_size: few; cdr3_aa: CAISVDRNYGYTF; cdr3_nt: TGTGCCATCAGTGTTGACAGGAACTATGGCTACACCTTC
j_call: TRBJ2-3; v_call: TRBV2; d_call: TRBD1; clone_size: -; cdr3_aa: CASTRDREDTQYF; cdr3_nt: TGTGCCAGTACCCGGGACAGAGAAGATACGCAGTATTTT
j_call: TRBJ2-7; v_call: TRBV20-1; d_call: TRBD1; clone_size: few; cdr3_aa: CSAKDRLVYEQYF; cdr3_nt: TGCAGTGCGAAGGACAGGCTAGTCTACGAGCAGTACTTC
j_call: TRBJ1-1; v_call: TRBV10-3; d_call: -; clone_size: -; cdr3_aa: CAISDFGPGTEAFF; cdr3_nt: -
j_call: TRBJ2-2; v_call: TRBV10-1; d_call: -; clone_size: -; cdr3_aa: CANGRVTGELFF; cdr3_nt: TGCGCCAACGGAAGGGTTACCGGGGAGCTGTTTTTT
j_call: TRBJ1-3; v_call: TRBV19; d_call: TRBD1; clone_size: -; cdr3_aa: CASQQGAYGNTIYF; cdr3_nt: TGTGCCAGTCAACAGGGGGCCTACGGAAACACCATATATTTT
j_call: TRBJ2-6; v_call: TRBV7-7; d_call: -; clone_size: few; cdr3_aa: CASSLGGSGANVLTF; cdr3_nt: TGTGCTAGCAGCCTAGGGGGCTCTGGGGCCAACGTCCTGACTTTC
j_call: TRBJ2-7; v_call: TRBV29-1; d_call: -; clone_size: -; cdr3_aa: CSVRLRGVVTYEQYF; cdr3_nt: TGCAGCGTACGACTGCGTGGGGTTGTGACCTACGAGCAGTACTTC
j_call: TRBJ2-7; v_call: TRBV29-1; d_call: TRBD1; clone_size: -; cdr3_aa: CSVRDSLIYEQYF; cdr3_nt: TGCAGCGTTAGGGACAGCCTCATCTACGAGCAGTACTTC
j_call: TRBJ2-1; v_call: TRBV4-2; d_call: TRBD2; clone_size: few; cdr3_aa: CASSRASGGVLSINEQFF; cdr3_nt: TGTGCCAGCAGCCGAGCTAGCGGGGGGGTACTCTCCATCAATGAGCAGTTCTTC
j_call: TRBJ1-1; v_call: TRBV20-1; d_call: -; clone_size: -; cdr3_aa: CTAREGNTEAFF; cdr3_nt: TGCACCGCCCGTGAGGGTAACACTGAAGCTTTCTTT
j_call: TRBJ1-2; v_call: TRBV7-6; d_call: -; clone_size: many; cdr3_aa: CASSLAHRSYGYTF; cdr3_nt: TGTGCCAGCAGCTTAGCGCACAGGTCCTATGGCTACACCTTC
j_call: TRBJ2-3; v_call: TRBV29-1; d_call: -; clone_size: -; cdr3_aa: CSVDRDADTQYF; cdr3_nt: TGCAGCGTTGACAGGGACGCAGATACGCAGTATTTT
j_call: TRBJ1-1; v_call: TRBV15; d_call: -; clone_size: -; cdr3_aa: CATSRDLLIGDTEAFF; cdr3_nt: TGTGCCACCAGCAGAGATTTATTAATCGGGGACACTGAAGCTTTCTTT
j_call: TRBJ2-7; v_call: TRBV20-1; d_call: TRBD1; clone_size: -; cdr3_aa: CSAPDRTYEQYF; cdr3_nt: TGCAGTGCTCCGGACAGGACCTACGAGCAGTACTTC
j_call: TRBJ1-2; v_call: TRBV10-3; d_call: -; clone_size: -; cdr3_aa: CAISESSSSGWHYGYTF; cdr3_nt: TGTGCCATCAGTGAGTCGTCTTCGTCAGGGTGGCACTATGGCTACACCTTC
j_call: TRBJ2-1; v_call: TRBV19; d_call: -; clone_size: -; cdr3_aa: CASRYRAGYEQIF; cdr3_nt: TGTGCCAGTAGGTACCGAGCAGGGTATGAGCAGATCTTC
j_call: TRBJ2-5; v_call: TRBV20-1; d_call: TRBD2; clone_size: once; cdr3_aa: CSARVVSGFTLQETQYF; cdr3_nt: TGCAGTGCTAGAGTGGTTAGCGGGTTTACATTGCAAGAGACCCAGTACTTC
j_call: TRBJ1-2; v_call: TRBV19; d_call: -; clone_size: -; cdr3_aa: CASSRQAPLGYTF; cdr3_nt: TGTGCCAGTAGTAGACAGGCACCCTTGGGCTACACCTTC
j_call: TRBJ1-1; v_call: TRBV11-2; d_call: -; clone_size: -; cdr3_aa: CASSLVAGAEAFF; cdr3_nt: TGTGCCAGCAGCTTAGTCGCGGGGGCTGAAGCTTTCTTT
j_call: TRBJ2-1; v_call: TRBV20-1; d_call: -; clone_size: -; cdr3_aa: CSARDSRGLADEQFF; cdr3_nt: TGCAGTGCTAGAGATTCGCGAGGGTTGGCCGATGAGCAGTTCTTC
j_call: TRBJ2-3; v_call: TRBV7-7; d_call: -; clone_size: -; cdr3_aa: CASSYYPGPADTQYF; cdr3_nt: TGTGCTAGCAGTTATTATCCGGGACCGGCAGATACGCAGTATTTT
j_call: TRBJ2-7; v_call: TRBV29-1; d_call: TRBD2; clone_size: -; cdr3_aa: CSVEKGGGSEQYF; cdr3_nt: TGCAGCGTTGAAAAAGGCGGGGGATCCGAGCAGTACTTC
j_call: TRBJ2-1; v_call: TRBV20-1; d_call: TRBD1; clone_size: many; cdr3_aa: CSAPGQINYNEQFF; cdr3_nt: TGCAGTGCCCCGGGACAGATAAACTACAATGAGCAGTTCTTC
j_call: TRBJ2-3; v_call: TRBV2; d_call: -; clone_size: few; cdr3_aa: CAILGAGTPDTQYF; cdr3_nt: TGTGCCATCCTAGGGGCGGGGACTCCAGATACGCAGTATTTT
j_call: TRBJ1-1; v_call: TRBV5-1; d_call: -; clone_size: -; cdr3_aa: CASSLHSLNTEAFF; cdr3_nt: TGCGCCAGCAGCTTGCACAGCTTGAACACTGAAGCTTTCTTT
j_call: TRBJ1-3; v_call: TRBV15; d_call: TRBD1; clone_size: few; cdr3_aa: CATSSPGTGIDTIYF; cdr3_nt: TGTGCCACCAGCTCCCCCGGGACAGGGATAGACACCATATATTTT
j_call: TRBJ2-1; v_call: TRBV12-3/TRBV12-4; d_call: -; clone_size: many; cdr3_aa: CASSSAFTGTSPYNEQFF; cdr3_nt: TGTGCCAGCAGTTCCGCCTTTACCGGGACGAGCCCCTACAATGAGCAGTTCTTC
j_call: TRBJ2-6; v_call: TRBV29-1; d_call: TRBD2; clone_size: once; cdr3_aa: CSVEVAGYSGANVLTF; cdr3_nt: TGCAGCGTTGAGGTAGCGGGTTACTCTGGGGCCAACGTCCTGACTTTC
j_call: TRBJ2-1; v_call: TRBV29-1; d_call: -; clone_size: -; cdr3_aa: CSVEGRYRETNEQFF; cdr3_nt: TGCAGCGTTGAAGGCCGGTACCGCGAGACTAACGAGCAGTTCTTC
j_call: TRBJ1-4; v_call: TRBV15; d_call: -; clone_size: -; cdr3_aa: CATSREGEKLFF; cdr3_nt: TGTGCCACCAGCAGAGAGGGGGAAAAACTGTTTTTT
j_call: TRBJ2-1; v_call: TRBV19; d_call: -; clone_size: -; cdr3_aa: CASDAGVSYNEQFF; cdr3_nt: TGTGCCAGTGATGCAGGGGTCTCCTACAATGAGCAGTTCTTC
j_call: TRBJ2-7; v_call: TRBV7-6; d_call: TRBD1; clone_size: -; cdr3_aa: CASSLGQIYEQYF; cdr3_nt: TGTGCCAGCAGCTTGGGACAGATCTACGAGCAGTACTTC
j_call: TRBJ1-1; v_call: TRBV2; d_call: -; clone_size: many; cdr3_aa: CAGLSNTEAFF; cdr3_nt: TGTGCCGGGTTATCGAACACTGAAGCTTTCTTT
j_call: TRBJ2-7; v_call: TRBV5-1; d_call: -; clone_size: -; cdr3_aa: CASAVASGAYEQYF; cdr3_nt: TGCGCCAGCGCCGTTGCGAGCGGAGCATACGAGCAGTACTTC
j_call: TRBJ1-1; v_call: TRBV29-1; d_call: -; clone_size: -; cdr3_aa: CSVEGRAAGTEAFF; cdr3_nt: TGCAGCGTTGAAGGACGGGCAGCGGGCACTGAAGCTTTCTTT
j_call: TRBJ2-2; v_call: TRBV24-1; d_call: TRBD1; clone_size: -; cdr3_aa: CATSDPTGGNTGELFF; cdr3_nt: TGTGCCACCAGTGACCCGACAGGGGGTAACACCGGGGAGCTGTTTTTT
j_call: TRBJ2-1; v_call: TRBV11-2; d_call: -; clone_size: -; cdr3_aa: CASSLEHEQFF; cdr3_nt: TGTGCCAGCAGCCTCGAACATGAGCAGTTCTTC
j_call: TRBJ2-1; v_call: TRBV15; d_call: TRBD2; clone_size: -; cdr3_aa: CATSRGTSGIGYEQFF; cdr3_nt: TGTGCCACCAGCAGAGGGACTAGCGGGATAGGGTATGAGCAGTTCTTC
j_call: TRBJ2-3; v_call: TRBV25-1; d_call: TRBD2; clone_size: -; cdr3_aa: CASSDDERGTDTQYF; cdr3_nt: TGTGCCAGCAGTGATGATGAGCGGGGGACAGATACGCAGTATTTT
j_call: TRBJ1-3; v_call: TRBV2; d_call: -; clone_size: many; cdr3_aa: CASSEGAEGLGNTIYF; cdr3_nt: TGTGCCAGCAGTGAAGGGGCGGAGGGGTTGGGAAACACCATATATTTT
j_call: TRBJ2-3; v_call: TRBV15; d_call: TRBD1; clone_size: -; cdr3_aa: CATSSRQGTDTQYF; cdr3_nt: TGTGCCACCAGCAGTAGACAGGGAACAGATACGCAGTATTTT
j_call: TRBJ2-7; v_call: TRBV10-3; d_call: -; clone_size: few; cdr3_aa: CAISAESAYEQYF; cdr3_nt: TGTGCCATCAGTGCCGAGAGCGCCTACGAGCAGTACTTC
j_call: TRBJ1-2; v_call: TRBV19; d_call: -; clone_size: -; cdr3_aa: CASSKRAGVGANYGYTF; cdr3_nt: TGTGCCAGTAGTAAGAGGGCAGGGGTTGGGGCTAACTATGGCTACACCTTC
j_call: TRBJ2-5; v_call: TRBV25-1; d_call: TRBD2; clone_size: once; cdr3_aa: CPSSRLAGAPSFETQYF; cdr3_nt: TGTCCCAGCAGTCGGCTAGCGGGGGCGCCGAGTTTCGAGACCCAGTACTTC
j_call: TRBJ1-1; v_call: TRBV10-1; d_call: -; clone_size: -; cdr3_aa: CASSEGQTNTEAFF; cdr3_nt: TGCGCCAGCAGTGAGGGACAGACGAACACTGAAGCTTTCTTT
j_call: TRBJ1-6; v_call: TRBV6-5; d_call: TRBD1; clone_size: many; cdr3_aa: CASSYDRGGNSPLHF; cdr3_nt: TGTGCCAGCAGTTACGACAGGGGCGGAAATTCACCCCTCCACTTT
j_call: TRBJ2-1; v_call: TRBV11-2; d_call: TRBD2; clone_size: -; cdr3_aa: CASSSRGGAFNEQFF; cdr3_nt: TGTGCCAGCAGCTCACGCGGGGGGGCCTTCAATGAGCAGTTCTTC
j_call: TRBJ2-3; v_call: TRBV20-1; d_call: -; clone_size: -; cdr3_aa: CSAVWRGLTDTQYF; cdr3_nt: TGCAGTGCCGTTTGGCGGGGGCTCACAGATACGCAGTATTTT
j_call: TRBJ2-7; v_call: TRBV5-1; d_call: TRBD1; clone_size: -; cdr3_aa: CASSLVVGGQGMYEQYF; cdr3_nt: TGCGCCAGCAGCTTGGTAGTCGGGGGACAGGGTATGTACGAGCAGTACTTC
j_call: TRBJ2-7; v_call: TRBV7-8; d_call: -; clone_size: -; cdr3_aa: CASSRDSGYEQYF; cdr3_nt: TGTGCCAGCAGCCGTGACTCGGGGTACGAGCAGTACTTC
j_call: TRBJ1-5; v_call: TRBV12-3/TRBV12-4; d_call: TRBD1; clone_size: -; cdr3_aa: CASSLAQGAAHF; cdr3_nt: TGTGCCAGCAGTTTAGCGCAGGGGGCCGCGCATTTT
j_call: TRBJ1-1; v_call: TRBV20-1; d_call: TRBD1; clone_size: few; cdr3_aa: CSARFTGDTEAFF; cdr3_nt: TGCAGTGCTAGATTCACAGGGGATACTGAAGCTTTCTTT
j_call: TRBJ2-7; v_call: TRBV2; d_call: -; clone_size: few; cdr3_aa: CASSPERYEQYF; cdr3_nt: TGTGCCAGCTCCCCTGAGAGGTACGAGCAGTACTTC
j_call: TRBJ2-1; v_call: TRBV29-1; d_call: TRBD2; clone_size: -; cdr3_aa: CSASSASGSSYNEQFF; cdr3_nt: TGCAGTGCTAGTTCGGCTAGCGGAAGCTCCTACAATGAGCAGTTCTTC
j_call: TRBJ2-1; v_call: TRBV5-1; d_call: TRBD1; clone_size: many; cdr3_aa: CASSLGDSTYNEQFF; cdr3_nt: TGCGCCAGCAGCTTGGGGGACAGCACCTACAATGAGCAGTTCTTC